The rows below give T cell receptor beta chains drawn from one sample of a study of blood T cell repertoires in COVID-19. Libraries were prepared by immunoSEQ multiplex PCR; TCRdb keeps only in-frame clonotypes and omits some of them. The sample consists of 160,000 or so clones, more than 90% of them appearing once. Sequencing was carried out using peripheral blood. These receptors were obtained from a man aged 55 to 69 with active or convalescent COVID-19. Each CDR3 is given with its conserved first and last residue. D genes are given only for firm matches. Not every row has a clone size; where given, it reads once, few, many or a size class.

abundance	v_gene	j_gene	len	d_gene	CDR3aa	CDR3nt
-	TRBV5-1	TRBJ1-1	15	-	CASSLIDRTNTEAFF	TGCGCCAGCAGCTTAATCGACAGAACTAACACTGAAGCTTTCTTT
-	TRBV28	TRBJ2-7	14	-	CASSLAGGLDEQYF	TGTGCCAGCAGTTTAGCAGGGGGGTTGGACGAGCAGTACTTC
few	TRBV28	TRBJ1-1	16	-	CASIAMTGRMNTEAFF	TGTGCCAGCATCGCTATGACAGGTCGGATGAACACTGAAGCTTTCTTT
-	TRBV10-2	TRBJ2-7	14	TRBD2	CASSRLAGLDEQYF	TGCGCCAGCAGCAGACTAGCGGGACTCGACGAGCAGTACTTC
-	TRBV19	TRBJ1-5	14	TRBD1	CASSRRQGDQPQHF	TGTGCCAGTAGTAGGAGACAGGGGGACCAGCCCCAGCATTTT
-	TRBV28	TRBJ2-7	14	TRBD1	CASSSGQGVYEQYF	TGTGCCAGCAGTTCGGGACAGGGTGTCTACGAGCAGTACTTC
-	TRBV4-2	TRBJ2-5	19	TRBD1	CASSQASNLRAGGRETQYF	TGTGCCAGCAGCCAAGCATCAAACCTGAGGGCAGGGGGTCGGGAGACCCAGTACTTC
once	TRBV25-1	TRBJ1-6	15	-	CASSVAGVRNSPLHF	TGTGCCAGCAGTGTCGCAGGGGTACGGAATTCACCCCTCCACTTT
-	TRBV3-1/TRBV3-2	TRBJ2-5	13	-	CASSPTAQETQYF	TGTGCCAGCAGCCCGACAGCCCAAGAGACCCAGTACTTC
-	TRBV27	TRBJ2-7	17	TRBD2	CASSLFAPGLVPYEQYF	TGTGCCAGCAGTTTATTCGCCCCGGGACTAGTCCCCTACGAGCAGTACTTC
-	TRBV4-1	TRBJ2-6	19	TRBD1	CASSHTGGPSRPGANVLTF	TGCGCCAGCAGCCATACAGGGGGCCCGTCTAGACCTGGGGCCAACGTCCTGACTTTC
-	TRBV11-2	TRBJ1-3	14	-	CASSEAGSGNTIYF	TGTGCCAGCAGTGAAGCAGGGTCTGGAAACACCATATATTTT
-	TRBV5-4	TRBJ2-1	16	-	CASSLGGRFAYNEQFF	TGTGCCAGCAGCCTGGGGGGCAGGTTCGCCTACAATGAGCAGTTCTTC
-	TRBV6-5	TRBJ1-5	15	-	CASSIRTGSNQPQHF	TGTGCCAGCAGTATCCGGACTGGTAGCAATCAGCCCCAGCATTTT
-	TRBV4-1	TRBJ2-5	19	TRBD2	CASSQEFGFGLAGAETQYF	TGCGCCAGCAGCCAAGAATTTGGCTTCGGACTAGCGGGAGCGGAGACCCAGTACTTC
-	TRBV5-1	TRBJ2-2	16	-	CASSLDGRAGTGELFF	TGCGCCAGCAGCTTGGATGGCAGGGCCGGCACCGGGGAGCTGTTTTTT
-	TRBV6-5	TRBJ2-2	15	TRBD2	CASSYSRGRAGELFF	TGTGCCAGCAGTTACTCACGGGGGAGGGCCGGGGAGCTGTTTTTT
-	TRBV6-4	TRBJ2-1	14	TRBD1	CASSGQGNHNEQFF	TGTGCCAGCAGTGGACAGGGGAACCACAATGAGCAGTTCTTC
-	TRBV18	TRBJ1-2	12	-	CASSPPTVGYTF	TGTGCCAGCTCACCACCTACAGTTGGCTACACCTTC
-	TRBV19	TRBJ2-3	16	TRBD1	CASRRQGARVADTQYF	TGTGCCAGTAGGAGACAGGGGGCGAGGGTTGCAGATACGCAGTATTTT
-	TRBV3-1/TRBV3-2	TRBJ2-7	14	TRBD1	CASSPRDRLYEQYF	TGTGCCAGCAGCCCTCGGGACAGGCTCTACGAGCAGTACTTC
-	TRBV7-9	TRBJ2-7	17	-	CASSLEGRTGSSYEQYF	TGTGCCAGCAGCTTAGAGGGGAGGACGGGGTCGAGCTACGAGCAGTACTTC
-	TRBV27	TRBJ1-1	16	TRBD1	CASSPGTGARNTEAFF	TGTGCCAGCAGTCCCGGGACAGGGGCCCGGAACACTGAAGCTTTCTTT
-	TRBV6-2/TRBV6-3	TRBJ1-6	14	TRBD1	CASSYQGANSPLHF	TGTGCCAGCAGTTACCAGGGGGCGAATTCACCCCTCCACTTT
-	TRBV5-6	TRBJ1-1	15	TRBD1	CASSLVAGGNTEAFF	TGTGCCAGCAGCTTGGTTGCAGGGGGGAACACTGAAGCTTTCTTT
-	TRBV6-5	TRBJ1-1	15	TRBD1	CASSFRTGGGTEAFF	TGTGCCAGCAGTTTCCGGACAGGGGGGGGCACTGAAGCTTTCTTT
-	TRBV28	TRBJ1-1	15	TRBD1	CASSSYGTENTEAFF	TGTGCCAGCAGTTCCTACGGGACAGAGAACACTGAAGCTTTCTTT
-	TRBV2	TRBJ1-1	13	-	CASSFSGFTEAFF	TGTGCCAGCAGTTTCTCGGGGTTCACTGAAGCTTTCTTT
-	TRBV5-1	TRBJ2-5	14	-	CASSLGEGRETQYF	TGCGCCAGCAGCTTGGGTGAGGGTCGGGAGACCCAGTACTTC
-	TRBV6-2/TRBV6-3	TRBJ2-3	19	TRBD2	CASSYPGLAGGSAPDTQYF	TGTGCCAGCAGTTACCCGGGACTAGCGGGGGGGAGTGCCCCAGATACGCAGTATTTT
-	TRBV24-1	TRBJ2-7	13	TRBD1	CANRTGTVYEQYF	TGTGCCAACAGGACAGGGACGGTTTACGAGCAGTACTTC
-	TRBV6-1	TRBJ2-3	17	TRBD2	CASSVPGGSWSTDTQYF	TGTGCCAGCAGTGTCCCTGGCGGGAGTTGGAGCACAGATACGCAGTATTTT
-	TRBV25-1	TRBJ2-1	17	TRBD2	CASSSLRSDSGSYEQFF	TGTGCCAGCAGTTCCCTTCGTTCTGATAGCGGGAGTTATGAGCAGTTCTTC
-	TRBV25-1	TRBJ1-4	15	TRBD1	CASSDQDRVSEKLFF	TGTGCCAGCAGTGATCAGGACAGGGTTAGTGAAAAACTGTTTTTT
once	TRBV7-2	TRBJ1-6	15	TRBD1	CASSLVQGGNSPLHF	TGTGCCAGCAGCTTAGTACAGGGGGGTAATTCACCCCTCCACTTT
-	TRBV28	TRBJ1-4	13	-	CASMSGRNEKLFF	TGTGCCAGCATGTCAGGGAGGAACGAAAAACTGTTTTTT
once	TRBV29-1	TRBJ1-1	12	TRBD1	CSVGRGLTEAFF	TGCAGCGTAGGCAGGGGGCTAACTGAAGCTTTCTTT
-	TRBV20-1	TRBJ1-1	11	-	CSANQNTEAFF	TGCAGTGCTAATCAGAACACTGAAGCTTTCTTT
-	TRBV3-1/TRBV3-2	TRBJ1-2	15	-	CASSQGRRGDYGYTF	TGTGCCAGCAGCCAAGGACGCCGGGGGGACTATGGCTACACCTTC
-	TRBV29-1	TRBJ2-3	14	TRBD1	CSVDRGQSTDTQYF	TGCAGCGTTGATAGGGGACAGTCCACAGATACGCAGTATTTT
-	TRBV6-5	TRBJ2-5	15	TRBD2	CASSPSGGAVETQYF	TGTGCCAGCAGCCCCAGCGGGGGGGCTGTTGAGACCCAGTACTTC
-	TRBV5-1	TRBJ1-4	18	-	CASSLAAGSQGTNEKLFF	TGCGCCAGCAGCTTGGCCGCCGGGAGCCAAGGAACTAATGAAAAACTGTTTTTT
-	TRBV6-2/TRBV6-3	TRBJ1-6	15	TRBD1	CASSSGTGTTSPLHF	TGTGCCAGCAGTTCCGGGACAGGGACTACTTCACCCCTCCACTTT
-	TRBV20-1	TRBJ1-2	11	-	CSARQNYGYTF	TGCAGTGCTAGGCAGAACTATGGCTACACCTTC
-	TRBV9	TRBJ2-7	15	-	CASTLDDGNRDEQYF	TGTGCCAGCACCCTAGACGACGGGAATAGGGACGAGCAGTACTTC
once	TRBV7-6	TRBJ2-1	18	-	CASSFTGAAPGAYNEQFF	TGTGCCAGCAGCTTTACCGGGGCCGCCCCAGGGGCCTACAATGAGCAGTTCTTC